This TCR beta chain was sequenced for a study of PD-1 blockade in classical Hodgkin lymphoma. Overall study findings and caveats: Newly diagnosed patients were reported to start with lower TCR diversity than healthy donors. Factors driving the repertoire differences, possibly disease activity or prior therapy, remain undefined.

Comment on this clone: Its antigen is not known.

Indicated time point: newly diagnosed, previously untreated cHL patient sample. Acting as the comparison were PBMCs from newly diagnosed, untreated classical Hodgkin lymphoma. Generated by immunoSEQ multiplex PCR, the TCRdb table keeps only in-frame clones and is missing some. In the table there are 70,000 or so clones, over 90% of which are singletons. With V trimmed by 8 bases and J by 6 bases, 0 bases remained unmatched. This CDR3 contains 13 residues. Germline loops: CDR1 WNHNN, CDR2 SYGVQD (reference sequence). This chain links TRBV10-1 with TRBJ2-1; 14 bases map to TRBD2. Sequencing was carried out using peripheral blood mononuclear cells (PBMCs). The sequence was obtained from a human donor with classical Hodgkin lymphoma. CDR3 loop: CASGTSGSNEQFF. Written as DNA, the CDR3 is TGCGCCAGCGGGACTAGCGGGAGCAATGAGCAGTTCTTC.